These T cell receptor beta chains were read from a single sample in a study of T cells in Graves' hyperthyroidism and ophthalmopathy. TCRdb used MiXCR to reprocess the multiplex PCR reads, holding one entry per CDR3 protein. This sample yields 490,000 or so distinct CDR3 sequences, of which 20% to 25% are seen a single time; less than 65% belongs to the top ten. The sequenced sample consisted of blood. These receptor sequences come from a woman in her seventies with Graves' ophthalmopathy. Each CDR3 is given with its conserved first and last residue. The D gene is left open where the match is weak. For some rows the clone size is stated as once, few or many, or as a class when expanded; others skip it.

>TRBJ2-7|TRBV12-5|NA|NA
TGTGCTAGTGGTCCTCCGGGCAGGACCTACGAGCAGTACTTC
CASGPPGRTYEQYF
>TRBJ2-5|TRBV27|few|TRBD2
TGTGCCAGCAGTAAACACTCAGGGACTAGACCAACCCAGTACTTC
CASSKHSGTRPTQYF
>TRBJ1-4|TRBV12-3/TRBV12-4|many|NA
TGTGCCAGCAGTTTTACAGGAGCAACTAATGAAAAACTGTTTTTT
CASSFTGATNEKLFF
>TRBJ1-5|TRBV11-2|few|NA
TGTGCCAGCAGCCCGCGGAGTGGCAATCAGCCCCAGCATTTT
CASSPRSGNQPQHF
>TRBJ2-1|TRBV4-1|NA|TRBD2
TGCGCCAGCAGCCAAGACCGGGCCGGGAGGGCCCTCAATGAGCAGTTCTTC
CASSQDRAGRALNEQFF
>TRBJ1-2|TRBV15|NA|NA
TGTGCCACCAGCAGAGCTGGGAACTATGGCTACACCTTC
CATSRAGNYGYTF
>TRBJ2-1|TRBV7-2|many|NA
TGTGCCAGCAGCTTAAGCCCGCCGGGACCCTTCTCCAACAATGAGCAGTTCTTC
CASSLSPPGPFSNNEQFF
>TRBJ2-4|TRBV11-2|few|NA
TGTGCCAGCAGCTTTAATATACCTACTCTAGCCAAAAACATTCAGTACTTC
CASSFNIPTLAKNIQYF
>TRBJ2-2|TRBV20-1|NA|NA
TGCAGTGCTATGGACGCCATGGAGGGGGAGCTGTTTTTT
CSAMDAMEGELFF
>TRBJ2-2|TRBV12-3/TRBV12-4|many|NA
TGTGCCAGCAGTTTTCGAGCGTCGAACACCGGGGAGCTGTTTTTT
CASSFRASNTGELFF
>TRBJ2-1|TRBV27|many|NA
TGTGCCAGCAGTTTGATGACCCACAATGAGCAGTTCTTC
CASSLMTHNEQFF
>TRBJ1-4|TRBV6-2/TRBV6-3|NA|NA
TGTGCCAGCAGGGAACACGGAGGTGAAAAACTGTTTTTT
CASREHGGEKLFF
>TRBJ2-1|TRBV7-9|NA|NA
TGTGCCAGCAGCTTAAGGGCGGTCCTGAGCTCCTACAATGAGCAGTTCTTC
CASSLRAVLSSYNEQFF
>TRBJ2-5|TRBV28|many|NA
TGTGCCAGCAGCTCCTCCCCAAAGAGGGGGGTGGGAGAGACCCAGTACTTC
CASSSSPKRGVGETQYF